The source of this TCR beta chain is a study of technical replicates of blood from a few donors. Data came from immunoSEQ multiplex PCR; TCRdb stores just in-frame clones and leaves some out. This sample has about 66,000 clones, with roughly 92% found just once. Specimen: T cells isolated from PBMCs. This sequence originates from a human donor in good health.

The CDR3 DNA sequence: TGCGCCAGCAGCCAAGGGCAGTGGAACACTGAAGCTTTCTTT. This encodes CASSQGQWNTEAFF. The chain carries TRBV4-1 and TRBJ1-1; no firm D call. The V end was cut by 1 base, the J end by 1 base, with 7 bases between. Germline V gene sequence: CDR1 MGHRA, CDR2 YSYEKL. The CDR3 loop spans 14 amino acids.